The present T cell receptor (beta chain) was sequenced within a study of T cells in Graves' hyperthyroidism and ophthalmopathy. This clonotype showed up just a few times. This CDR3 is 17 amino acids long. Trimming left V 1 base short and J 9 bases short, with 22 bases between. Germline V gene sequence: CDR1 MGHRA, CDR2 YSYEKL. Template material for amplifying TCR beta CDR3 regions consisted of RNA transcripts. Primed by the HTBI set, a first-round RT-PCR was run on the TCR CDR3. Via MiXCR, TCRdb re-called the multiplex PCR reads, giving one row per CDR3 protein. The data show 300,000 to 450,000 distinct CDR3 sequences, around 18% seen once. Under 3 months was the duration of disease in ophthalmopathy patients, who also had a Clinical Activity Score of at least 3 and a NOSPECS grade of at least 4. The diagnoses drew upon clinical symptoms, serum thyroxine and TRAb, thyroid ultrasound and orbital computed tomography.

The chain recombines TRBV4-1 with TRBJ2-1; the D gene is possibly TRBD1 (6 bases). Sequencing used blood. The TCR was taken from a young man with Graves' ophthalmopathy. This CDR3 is CASSQVAQTGRGGEQFF. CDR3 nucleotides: TGCGCCAGCAGCCAAGTTGCTCAAACAGGTAGAGGGGGTGAGCAGTTCTTC.